What follows is one TCR beta chain and its context. The clone's antigen remains unknown. No base quality values were provided; no much bigger clone lies one nucleotide off. The trial excluded patients who had a history of autoimmune disease or were on systemic immunosuppression. Peripheral blood for TCR sequencing was drawn from every dose cohort at baseline, at cycle 4 day 1 and at cycle 7 day 1. Samples were obtained from an open-label, multicenter, first-in-human phase I dose-escalation trial of ivuxolimab. Adults with locally advanced or metastatic melanoma, renal cell carcinoma, hepatocellular carcinoma or head and neck squamous cell carcinoma were enrolled in the trial. Before TCR sequencing, CD4+ and CD8+ T cells were separately sorted from peripheral blood. CDR1 LNHDA and CDR2 SQIVND were looked up in the germline V gene (reference sequence). The germline V end is reduced by 5 bases and the J end by 3 bases; junction bases left unmatched: 3. CDR3 length: 15 amino acids, cysteine to phenylalanine. The retained sequence is limited to the CDR3, 45 bases, with the frame set at the first base.

This sample is drawn from a study of OX40 agonist ivuxolimab in advanced cancers. Background for the entire study: Ivuxolimab was an agonistic, fully human IgG2 monoclonal antibody directed against OX40 (CD134), a costimulatory receptor. Intravenous ivuxolimab was administered to patients every 2 weeks at six dose levels: 0.01, 0.1, 0.3, 1.5, 3 and 10 mg/kg. Of the roughly 52 dose-escalation patients, hepatocellular carcinoma was present in 19, melanoma in approximately 15, renal cell carcinoma in 9 and head and neck cancer in 9. The dose-escalation cohort was around 83% male with a mean age of about 54 years, ranging from roughly 20 to 85. Prior anti-PD-1, anti-PD-L1 or anti-CTLA-4 therapy was permitted, and 35% to 40% of dose-escalation patients had received checkpoint inhibitors. Partial responses occurred in three dose-escalation patients: two with cutaneous melanoma and one with hepatocellular carcinoma. The purpose of peripheral TCRbeta sequencing was to test whether ivuxolimab changed TCR sequence diversity and led to clonal T-cell expansion. The paper reports the monotherapy dose-escalation portion (N of about 47 patients) of the phase I ivuxolimab trial.

Study-wide conclusions, independent of this receptor: The antigen specificity of the clonally expanded peripheral T cells was not determined. At doses of 0.1 to 3.0 mg/kg, clonal expansion of both CD4+ and CD8+ T cells in blood was seen between baseline and week 6. After ivuxolimab, expanded clones were on average more numerous among CD8+ T cells than among CD4+ T cells. In the 0.1-3.0 mg/kg groups, partial responders were among the patients with the lowest normalized peripheral clonal expansion, particularly in CD8+ T cells. Low levels of normalized T-cell clonal expansion were also seen in some nonresponding patients.

For sequencing of the TCRbeta CDR3 region, genomic DNA was extracted from the sorted cells. The immunoSEQ Assay was used to sequence the TCRbeta CDR3 regions. TCRdb stores this immuneACCESS table with in-frame sequences only. Part of the clones is absent; in the studies checked, under half of the shortfall reflects unresolved V genes, and no reason is known for the rest. The sample profile shows tens of thousands of clones; around 93% of them were found once. Together, the top ten hold under 0.4% of the sample. The rearrangement combines TRBV19 with TRBJ1-5; 11 junctional bases match TRBD1. The sequence derives from an adult with an advanced solid tumor such as melanoma, head and neck, liver or kidney cancer. Sequencing was performed on CD4+ or CD8+ T cells sorted from blood, taken in a trial of the OX40 agonist ivuxolimab. The nucleotides are TGTGCCAGTAGTCGGGACAGGGGGTTCAATCAGCCCCAGCATTTT. The resulting protein is CASSRDRGFNQPQHF.